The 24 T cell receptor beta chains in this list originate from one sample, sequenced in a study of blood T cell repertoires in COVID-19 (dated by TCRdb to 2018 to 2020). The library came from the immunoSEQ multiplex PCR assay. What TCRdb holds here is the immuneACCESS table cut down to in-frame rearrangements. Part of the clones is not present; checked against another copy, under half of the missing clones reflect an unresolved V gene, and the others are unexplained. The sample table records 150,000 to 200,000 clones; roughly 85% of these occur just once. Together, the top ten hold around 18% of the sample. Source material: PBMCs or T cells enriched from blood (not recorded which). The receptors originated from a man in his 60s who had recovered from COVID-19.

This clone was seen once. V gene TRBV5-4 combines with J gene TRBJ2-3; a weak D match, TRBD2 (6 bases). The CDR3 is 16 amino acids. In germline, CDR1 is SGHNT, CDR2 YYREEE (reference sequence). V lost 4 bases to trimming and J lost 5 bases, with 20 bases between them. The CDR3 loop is CASSPKTTPGGDTQYF. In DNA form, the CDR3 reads TGTGCCAGCAGCCCCAAGACTACCCCCGGGGGAGATACGCAGTATTTT.

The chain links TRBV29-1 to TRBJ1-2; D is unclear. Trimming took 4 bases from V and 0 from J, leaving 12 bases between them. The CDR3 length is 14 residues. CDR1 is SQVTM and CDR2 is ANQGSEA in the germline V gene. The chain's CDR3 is CSVAPGNSNYGYTF. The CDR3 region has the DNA TGCAGCGTTGCGCCCGGGAACTCTAACTATGGCTACACCTTC. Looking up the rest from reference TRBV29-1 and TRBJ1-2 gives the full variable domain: SAVISQKPSRDICQRGTSLTIQCQVDSQVTMMFWYRQQPGQSLTLIATANQGSEATYESGFVIDKFPISRPNLTFSTLTVSNMSPEDSSIYLCSVAPGNSNYGYTFGSGTRLTVV.

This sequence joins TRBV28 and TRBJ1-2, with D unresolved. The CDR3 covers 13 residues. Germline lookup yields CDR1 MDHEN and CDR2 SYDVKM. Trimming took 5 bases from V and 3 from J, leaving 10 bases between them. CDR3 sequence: CASSPEEDYGYTF. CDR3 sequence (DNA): TGTGCCAGCAGTCCGGAGGAGGACTATGGCTACACCTTC.

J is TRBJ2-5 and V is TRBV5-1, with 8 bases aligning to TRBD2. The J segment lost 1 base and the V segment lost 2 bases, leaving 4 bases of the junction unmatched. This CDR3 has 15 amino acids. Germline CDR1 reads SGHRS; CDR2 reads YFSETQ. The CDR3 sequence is CASSFSGESQETQYF. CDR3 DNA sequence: TGCGCCAGCAGCTTTAGCGGGGAATCCCAAGAGACCCAGTACTTC.

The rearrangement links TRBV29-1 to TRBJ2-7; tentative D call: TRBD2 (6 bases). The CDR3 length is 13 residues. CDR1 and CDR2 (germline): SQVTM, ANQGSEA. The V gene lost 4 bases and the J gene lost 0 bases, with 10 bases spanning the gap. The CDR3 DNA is TGCAGCGTTGGACGGGGGAACTCCTACGAGCAGTACTTC. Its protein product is CSVGRGNSYEQYF.

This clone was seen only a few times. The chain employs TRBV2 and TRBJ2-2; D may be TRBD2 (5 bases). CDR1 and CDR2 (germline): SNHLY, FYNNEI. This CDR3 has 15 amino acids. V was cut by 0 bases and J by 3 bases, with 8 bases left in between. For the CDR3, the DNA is TGTGCCAGCAGTGAAGCGGGAGAGGACACCGGGGAGCTGTTTTTT. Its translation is CASSEAGEDTGELFF.

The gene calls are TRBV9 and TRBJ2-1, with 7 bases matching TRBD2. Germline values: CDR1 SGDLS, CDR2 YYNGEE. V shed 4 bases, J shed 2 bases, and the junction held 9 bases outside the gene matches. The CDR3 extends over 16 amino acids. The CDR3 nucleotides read TGTGCCAGCAGCCCGGGACTATTGGGCCCCTACAATGAGCAGTTCTTC. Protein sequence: CASSPGLLGPYNEQFF.

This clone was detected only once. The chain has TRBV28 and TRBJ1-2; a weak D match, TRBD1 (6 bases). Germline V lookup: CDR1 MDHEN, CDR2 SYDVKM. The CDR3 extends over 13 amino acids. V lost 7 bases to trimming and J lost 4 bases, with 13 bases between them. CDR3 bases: TGTGCCAGCATTGGGACAAGTTTCTATGGCTACACCTTC. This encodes CASIGTSFYGYTF.

The CDR3 sequence is CASSLTTTTNEKLFF. CDR3 DNA: TGTGCCAGCAGCTTGACAACAACAACTAATGAAAAACTGTTTTTT. The chain couples TRBV5-5 to TRBJ1-4; D remains unclear. The V gene lost 1 base and the J gene lost 0 bases, with 7 bases spanning the gap. The CDR3 loop spans 15 amino acids. CDR1 SGHKS and CDR2 YYEKEE come from the germline V gene (reference sequence).

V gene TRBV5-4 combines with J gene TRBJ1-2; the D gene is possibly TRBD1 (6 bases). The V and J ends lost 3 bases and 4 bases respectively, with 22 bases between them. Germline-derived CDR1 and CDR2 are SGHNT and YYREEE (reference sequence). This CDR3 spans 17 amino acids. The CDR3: CASSSQAGQNDGYGYTF. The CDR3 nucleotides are TGTGCCAGCAGCTCCCAGGCCGGACAGAACGATGGCTATGGCTACACCTTC.

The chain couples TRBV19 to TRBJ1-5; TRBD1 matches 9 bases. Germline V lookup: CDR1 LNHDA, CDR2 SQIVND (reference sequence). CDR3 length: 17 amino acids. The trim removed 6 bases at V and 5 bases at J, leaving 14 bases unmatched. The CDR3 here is CASSKYPQGAGDQPQHF. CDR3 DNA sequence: TGTGCCAGTAGCAAATACCCACAGGGGGCAGGGGATCAGCCCCAGCATTTT.

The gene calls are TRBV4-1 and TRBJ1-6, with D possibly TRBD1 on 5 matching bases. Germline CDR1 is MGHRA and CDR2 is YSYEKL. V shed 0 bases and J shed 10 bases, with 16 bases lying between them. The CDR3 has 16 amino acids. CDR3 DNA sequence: TGCGCCAGCAGCCAAGATCAGTCCTCGGGGGAGTCACCCCTCCACTTT. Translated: CASSQDQSSGESPLHF.

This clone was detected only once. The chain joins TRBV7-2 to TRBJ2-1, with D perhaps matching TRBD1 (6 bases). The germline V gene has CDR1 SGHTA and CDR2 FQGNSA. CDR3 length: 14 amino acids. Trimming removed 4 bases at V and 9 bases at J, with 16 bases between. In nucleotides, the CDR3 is TGTGCCAGCAGCTCCGACAGGCCCTACGGTGAGCAGTTCTTC. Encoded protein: CASSSDRPYGEQFF. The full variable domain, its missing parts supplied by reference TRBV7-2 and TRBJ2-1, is GAGVSQSPSNKVTEKGKDVELRCDPISGHTALYWYRQSLGQGLEFLIYFQGNSAPDKSGLPSDRFSAERTGGSVSTLTIQRTQQEDSAVYLCASSSDRPYGEQFFGPGTRLTVL.

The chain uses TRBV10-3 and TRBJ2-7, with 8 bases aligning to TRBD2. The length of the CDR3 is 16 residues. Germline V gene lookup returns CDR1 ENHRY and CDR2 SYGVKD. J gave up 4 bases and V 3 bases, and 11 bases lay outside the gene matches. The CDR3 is CAISDLLAGRTYEQYF. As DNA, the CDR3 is TGTGCCATCAGTGATCTGCTAGCGGGTAGAACTTACGAGCAGTACTTC.

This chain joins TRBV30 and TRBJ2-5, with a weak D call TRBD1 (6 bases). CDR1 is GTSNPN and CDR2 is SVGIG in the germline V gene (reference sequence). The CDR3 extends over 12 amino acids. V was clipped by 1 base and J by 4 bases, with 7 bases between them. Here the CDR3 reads CAWSGGGETQYF. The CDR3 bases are TGTGCCTGGAGTGGAGGGGGAGAGACCCAGTACTTC. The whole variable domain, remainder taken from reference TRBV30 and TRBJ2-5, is SQTIHQWPATLVQPVGSPLSLECTVEGTSNPNLYWYRQAAGRGLQLLFYSVGIGQISSEVPQNLSASRPQDRQFILSSKKLLLSDSGFYLCAWSGGGETQYFGPGTRLLVL.

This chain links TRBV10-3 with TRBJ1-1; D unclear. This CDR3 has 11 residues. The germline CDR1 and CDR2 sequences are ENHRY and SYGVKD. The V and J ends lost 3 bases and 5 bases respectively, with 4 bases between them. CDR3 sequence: CAISEQTEAFF. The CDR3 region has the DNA TGTGCCATCAGTGAACAAACTGAAGCTTTCTTT.

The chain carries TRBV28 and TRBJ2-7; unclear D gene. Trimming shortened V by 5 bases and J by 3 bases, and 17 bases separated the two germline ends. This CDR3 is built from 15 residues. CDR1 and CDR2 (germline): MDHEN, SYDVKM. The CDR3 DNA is TGTGCCAGCAGTGGCGAGAGAGAGGTGCACTACGAGCAGTACTTC. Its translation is CASSGEREVHYEQYF.

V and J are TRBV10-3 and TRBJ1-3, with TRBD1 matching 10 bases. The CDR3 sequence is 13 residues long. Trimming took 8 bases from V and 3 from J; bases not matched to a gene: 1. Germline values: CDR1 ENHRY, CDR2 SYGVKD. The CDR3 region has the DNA TGTGCCATCGGGGACAGGGGTGGAAACACCATATATTTT. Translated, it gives CAIGDRGGNTIYF.

The DNA of the CDR3 is TGCAGCGGTACGACAGGGGCGAAGATTAATGAAAAACTGTTTTTT. Its translation is CSGTTGAKINEKLFF. This rearrangement joins TRBV29-1 to TRBJ1-4; 8 nucleotides match TRBD1. The germline V gene encodes CDR1 SQVTM and CDR2 ANQGSEA. The CDR3 extends over 15 amino acids. The J segment lost 4 bases and the V segment lost 7 bases, leaving 11 bases of the junction unmatched.

The CDR3 coding sequence is TGTGCCAGGGACAGGGGGCTGAAAGAGACCCAGTACTTC. It yields the protein CARDRGLKETQYF. The V gene is TRBV6-5, the J gene TRBJ2-5, with 11 bases fitting TRBD1. The germline gives CDR1 MNHEY, CDR2 SVGAGI. V dropped 9 bases and J dropped 3; count of bases not matched to a gene: 3. The CDR3 spans 13 residues.

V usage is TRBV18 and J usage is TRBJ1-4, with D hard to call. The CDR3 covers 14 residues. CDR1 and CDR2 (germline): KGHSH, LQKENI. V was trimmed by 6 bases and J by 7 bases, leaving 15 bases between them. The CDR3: CASSSAGSFEKLFF. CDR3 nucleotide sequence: TGTGCCAGCTCGTCAGCCGGGAGCTTTGAAAAACTGTTTTTT. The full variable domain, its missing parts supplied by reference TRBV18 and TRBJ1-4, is NAGVMQNPRHLVRRRGQEARLRCSPMKGHSHVYWYRQLPEEGLKFMVYLQKENIIDESGMPKERFSAEFPKEGPSILRIQQVVRGDSAAYFCASSSAGSFEKLFFGSGTQLSVL.

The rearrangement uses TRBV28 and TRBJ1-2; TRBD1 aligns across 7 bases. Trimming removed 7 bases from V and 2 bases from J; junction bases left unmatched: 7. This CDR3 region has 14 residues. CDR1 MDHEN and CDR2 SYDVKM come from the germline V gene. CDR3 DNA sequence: TGTGCCAGCACCTTAGGACAGGTGAACTATGGCTACACCTTC. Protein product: CASTLGQVNYGYTF.

CDR3 protein: CASRSQAGNTEAFF. DNA for the CDR3: TGCGCCAGCAGATCTCAGGCGGGGAACACTGAAGCTTTCTTT. V is TRBV5-1 and J is TRBJ1-1; D call uncertain. The V gene lost 5 bases and the J gene lost 1 base, with 12 bases spanning the gap. The CDR3 length is 14 residues. The V gene's germline CDR1 is SGHRS and CDR2 YFSETQ. Supplemented by reference TRBV5-1 and TRBJ1-1, the full variable domain reads KAGVTQTPRYLIKTRGQQVTLSCSPISGHRSVSWYQQTPGQGLQFLFEYFSETQRNKGNFPGRFSGRQFSNSRSEMNVSTLELGDSALYLCASRSQAGNTEAFFGQGTRLTVV.

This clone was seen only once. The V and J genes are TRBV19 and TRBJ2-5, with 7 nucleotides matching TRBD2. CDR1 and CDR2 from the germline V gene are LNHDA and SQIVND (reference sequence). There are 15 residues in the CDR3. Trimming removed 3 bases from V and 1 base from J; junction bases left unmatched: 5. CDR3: CASSMASGPQETQYF. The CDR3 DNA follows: TGTGCCAGTAGTATGGCTAGCGGCCCCCAAGAGACCCAGTACTTC.